These T cell receptor beta chains were read from a single sample in a study of CD8 T cells in ankylosing spondylitis. TCRdb reanalysed the 5' RACE reads using MiXCR and keeps one entry per CDR3 protein. The sample contains about 130,000 distinct CDR3 sequences, roughly an eighth of which appear only once. Sample: blood, either unsorted or a sorted T cell fraction (not recorded which). The receptors derive from a female donor with ankylosing spondylitis or in good health (not recorded which). Both conserved end residues are trimmed from each CDR3. Clone size is given for some rows only: seen once, a few or many times, or a class if the clone is expanded.

j_gene,v_gene,abundance,CDR3aa
TRBJ1-1,TRBV7-9,many,ASSLMGTSGTEAF
TRBJ2-2,TRBV5-6,NA,ASSAKDTGHTGELF
TRBJ2-3,TRBV12-3/TRBV12-4,many,ASSLFEGKDTQY
TRBJ1-1,TRBV5-1,NA,ASSLVQGKNTEAF
TRBJ2-1,TRBV2,NA,ASRRTSGVYNEQF
TRBJ1-5,TRBV24-1,NA,ATSDRTNQPQH
TRBJ1-2,TRBV25-1,few,ASSDAQIYGYT
TRBJ2-2,TRBV12-3/TRBV12-4,many,ASTPGQGTGELF
TRBJ2-7,TRBV20-1,NA,SARDAAPGQGVLGHGYEQY
TRBJ2-2,TRBV7-8,NA,ASSVRDDTNTGELF
TRBJ2-7,TRBV29-1,many,SVETVPYEQY
TRBJ2-7,TRBV12-3/TRBV12-4,few,ASSMTGGASHEQY
TRBJ2-3,TRBV7-3,NA,ASSETGKTDTQY
TRBJ1-1,TRBV20-1,many,SAPGQVGRTEAF
TRBJ2-3,TRBV5-1,many,ASSPTDSTDTQY
TRBJ2-5,TRBV20-1,few,SARVNKQETQY
TRBJ2-2,TRBV6-2/TRBV6-3,NA,ASSDRVGTGELF
TRBJ1-6,TRBV9,NA,ASSSGARSPLH
TRBJ2-7,TRBV7-2,few,ASSLDGTSGGYEQY
TRBJ2-3,TRBV20-1,many,SARVSGSDTQY
TRBJ2-1,TRBV15,many,ATLLSYNEQF
TRBJ2-5,TRBV5-1,few,ASSLWGGTEETQY
TRBJ2-4,TRBV28,few,ASSSPSLVAKNIQY